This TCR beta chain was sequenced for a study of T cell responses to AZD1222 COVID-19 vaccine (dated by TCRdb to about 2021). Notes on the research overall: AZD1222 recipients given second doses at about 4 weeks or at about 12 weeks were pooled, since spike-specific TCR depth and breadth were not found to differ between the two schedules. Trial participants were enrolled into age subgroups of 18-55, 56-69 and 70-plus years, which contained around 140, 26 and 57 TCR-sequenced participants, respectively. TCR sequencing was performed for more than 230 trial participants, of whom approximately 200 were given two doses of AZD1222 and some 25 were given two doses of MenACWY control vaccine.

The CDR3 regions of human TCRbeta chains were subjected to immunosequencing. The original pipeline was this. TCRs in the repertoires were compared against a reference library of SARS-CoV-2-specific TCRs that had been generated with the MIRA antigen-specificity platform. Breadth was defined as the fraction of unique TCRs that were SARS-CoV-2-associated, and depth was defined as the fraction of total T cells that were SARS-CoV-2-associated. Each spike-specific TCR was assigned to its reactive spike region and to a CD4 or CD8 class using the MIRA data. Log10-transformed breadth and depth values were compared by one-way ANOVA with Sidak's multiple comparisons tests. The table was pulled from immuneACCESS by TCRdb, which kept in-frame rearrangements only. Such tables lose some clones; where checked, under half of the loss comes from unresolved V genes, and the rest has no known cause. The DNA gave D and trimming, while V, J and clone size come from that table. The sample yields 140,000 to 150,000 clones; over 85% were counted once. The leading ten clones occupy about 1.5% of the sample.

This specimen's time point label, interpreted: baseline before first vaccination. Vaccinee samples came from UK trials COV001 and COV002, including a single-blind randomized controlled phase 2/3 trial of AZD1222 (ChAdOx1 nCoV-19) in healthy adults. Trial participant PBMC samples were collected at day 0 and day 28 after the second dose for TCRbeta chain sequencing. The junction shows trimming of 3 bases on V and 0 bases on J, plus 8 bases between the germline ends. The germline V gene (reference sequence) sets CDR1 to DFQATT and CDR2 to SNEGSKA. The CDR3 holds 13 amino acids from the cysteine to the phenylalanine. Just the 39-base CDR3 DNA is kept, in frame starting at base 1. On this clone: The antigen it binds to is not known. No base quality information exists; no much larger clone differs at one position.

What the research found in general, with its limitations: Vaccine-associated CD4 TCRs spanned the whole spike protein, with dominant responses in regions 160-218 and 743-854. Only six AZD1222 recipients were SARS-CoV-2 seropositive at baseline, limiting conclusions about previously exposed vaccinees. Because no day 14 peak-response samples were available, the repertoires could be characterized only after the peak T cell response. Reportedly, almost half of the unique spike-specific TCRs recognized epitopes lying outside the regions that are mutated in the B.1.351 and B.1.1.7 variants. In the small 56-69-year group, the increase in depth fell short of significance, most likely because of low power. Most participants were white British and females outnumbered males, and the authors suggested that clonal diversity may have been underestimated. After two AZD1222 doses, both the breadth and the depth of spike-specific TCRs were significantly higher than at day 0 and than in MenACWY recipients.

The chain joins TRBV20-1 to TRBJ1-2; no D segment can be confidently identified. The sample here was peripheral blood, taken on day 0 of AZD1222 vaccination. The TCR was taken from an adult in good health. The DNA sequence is TGCAGTGCTAGTAGGCCAGCTAACTATGGCTACACCTTC. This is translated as CSASRPANYGYTF.